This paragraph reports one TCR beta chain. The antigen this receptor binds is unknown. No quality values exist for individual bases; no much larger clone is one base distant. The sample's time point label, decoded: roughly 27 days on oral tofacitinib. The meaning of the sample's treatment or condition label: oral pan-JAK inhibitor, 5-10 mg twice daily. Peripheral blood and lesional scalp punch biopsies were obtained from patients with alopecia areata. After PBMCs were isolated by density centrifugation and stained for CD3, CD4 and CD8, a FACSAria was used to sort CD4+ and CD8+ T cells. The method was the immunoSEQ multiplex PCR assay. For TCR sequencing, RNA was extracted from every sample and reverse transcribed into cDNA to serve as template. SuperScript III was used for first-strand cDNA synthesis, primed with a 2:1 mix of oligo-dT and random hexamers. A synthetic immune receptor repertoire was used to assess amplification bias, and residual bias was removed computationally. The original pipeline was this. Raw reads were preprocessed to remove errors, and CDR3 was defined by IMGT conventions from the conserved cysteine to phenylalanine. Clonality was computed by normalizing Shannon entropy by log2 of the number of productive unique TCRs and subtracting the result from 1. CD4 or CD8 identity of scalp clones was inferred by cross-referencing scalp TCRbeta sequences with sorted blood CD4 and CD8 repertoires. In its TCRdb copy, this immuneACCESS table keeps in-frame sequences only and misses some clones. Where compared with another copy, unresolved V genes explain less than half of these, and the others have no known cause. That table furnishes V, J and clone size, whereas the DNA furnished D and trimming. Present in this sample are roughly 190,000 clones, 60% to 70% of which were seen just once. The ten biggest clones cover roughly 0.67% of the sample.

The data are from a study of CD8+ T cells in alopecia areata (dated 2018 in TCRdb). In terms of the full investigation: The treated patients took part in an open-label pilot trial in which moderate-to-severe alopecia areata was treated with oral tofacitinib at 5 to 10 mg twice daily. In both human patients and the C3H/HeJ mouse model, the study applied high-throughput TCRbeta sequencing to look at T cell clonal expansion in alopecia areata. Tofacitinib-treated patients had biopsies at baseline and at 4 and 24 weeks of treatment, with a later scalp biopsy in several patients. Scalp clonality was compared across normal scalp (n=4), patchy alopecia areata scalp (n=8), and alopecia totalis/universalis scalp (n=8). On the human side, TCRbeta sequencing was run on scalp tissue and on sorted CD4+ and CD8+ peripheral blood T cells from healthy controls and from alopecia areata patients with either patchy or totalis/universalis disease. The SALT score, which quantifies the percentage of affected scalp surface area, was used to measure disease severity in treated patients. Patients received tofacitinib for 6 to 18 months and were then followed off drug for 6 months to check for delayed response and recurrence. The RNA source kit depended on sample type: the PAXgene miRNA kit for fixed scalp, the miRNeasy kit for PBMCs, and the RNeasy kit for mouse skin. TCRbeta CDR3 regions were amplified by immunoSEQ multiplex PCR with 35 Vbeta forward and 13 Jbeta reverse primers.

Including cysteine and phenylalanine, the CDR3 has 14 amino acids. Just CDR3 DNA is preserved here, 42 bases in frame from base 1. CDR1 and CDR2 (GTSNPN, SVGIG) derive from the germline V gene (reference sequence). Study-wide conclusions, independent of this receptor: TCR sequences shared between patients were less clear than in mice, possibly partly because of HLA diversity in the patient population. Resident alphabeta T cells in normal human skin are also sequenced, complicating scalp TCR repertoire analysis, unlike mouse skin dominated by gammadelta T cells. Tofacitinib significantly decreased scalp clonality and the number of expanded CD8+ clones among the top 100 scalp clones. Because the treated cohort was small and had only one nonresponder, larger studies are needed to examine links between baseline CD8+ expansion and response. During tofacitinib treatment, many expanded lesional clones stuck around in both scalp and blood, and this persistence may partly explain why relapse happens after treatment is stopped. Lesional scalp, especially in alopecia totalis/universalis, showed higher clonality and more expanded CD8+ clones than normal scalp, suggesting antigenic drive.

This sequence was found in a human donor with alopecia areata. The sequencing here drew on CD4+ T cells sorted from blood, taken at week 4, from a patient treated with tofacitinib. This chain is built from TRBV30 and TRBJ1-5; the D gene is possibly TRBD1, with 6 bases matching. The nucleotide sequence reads TGTGCAAGCTCCGAGGGGGTGGTCAATCAGCCCCAGCATTTT. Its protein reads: CASSEGVVNQPQHF.